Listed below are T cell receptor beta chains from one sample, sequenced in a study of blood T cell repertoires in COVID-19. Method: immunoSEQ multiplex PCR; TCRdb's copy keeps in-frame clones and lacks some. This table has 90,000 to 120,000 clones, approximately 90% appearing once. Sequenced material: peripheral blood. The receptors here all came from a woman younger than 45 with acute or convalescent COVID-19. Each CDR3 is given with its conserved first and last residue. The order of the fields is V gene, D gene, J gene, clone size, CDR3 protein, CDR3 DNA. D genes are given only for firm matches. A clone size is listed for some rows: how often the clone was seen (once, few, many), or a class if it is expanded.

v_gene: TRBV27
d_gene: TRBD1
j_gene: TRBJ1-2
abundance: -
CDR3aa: CASSLYPTGNYGYTF
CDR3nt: TGTGCCAGCAGTTTATACCCGACAGGGAACTATGGCTACACCTTC

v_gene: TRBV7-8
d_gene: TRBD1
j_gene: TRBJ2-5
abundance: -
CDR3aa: CASSWGQGQETQYF
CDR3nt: TGTGCCAGCAGCTGGGGACAGGGCCAAGAGACCCAGTACTTC

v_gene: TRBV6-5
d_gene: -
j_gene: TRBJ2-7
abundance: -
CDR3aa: CASSSQGTYEQYF
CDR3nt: TGTGCCAGCAGTTCCCAGGGGACCTACGAGCAGTACTTC

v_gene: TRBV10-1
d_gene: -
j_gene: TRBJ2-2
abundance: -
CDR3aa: CASSELPQGGELFF
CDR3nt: TGCGCCAGCAGTGAGTTGCCTCAGGGTGGGGAGCTGTTTTTT

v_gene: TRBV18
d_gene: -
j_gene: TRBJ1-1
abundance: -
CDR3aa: CASSPSMLPESTEAFF
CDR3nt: TGTGCCAGCTCACCGAGCATGCTCCCCGAGAGCACTGAAGCTTTCTTT

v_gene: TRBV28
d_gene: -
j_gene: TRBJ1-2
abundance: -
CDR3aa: CASRLQGGGYGYTF
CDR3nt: TGTGCCAGCAGACTTCAGGGTGGGGGGTATGGCTACACCTTC

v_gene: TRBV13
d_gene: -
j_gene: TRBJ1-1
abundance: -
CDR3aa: CASSPSTEAFF
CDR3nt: TGTGCCAGCAGCCCGAGTACTGAAGCTTTCTTT

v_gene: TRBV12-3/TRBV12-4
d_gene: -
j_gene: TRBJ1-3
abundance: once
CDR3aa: CASSLNSNTIYF
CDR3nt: TGTGCCAGCAGTTTAAACAGTAACACCATATATTTT

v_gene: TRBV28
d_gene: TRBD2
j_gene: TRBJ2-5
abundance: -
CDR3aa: CASSRAWAGGQEETQYF
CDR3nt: TGTGCCAGCAGTCGGGCCTGGGCGGGGGGACAAGAAGAGACCCAGTACTTC

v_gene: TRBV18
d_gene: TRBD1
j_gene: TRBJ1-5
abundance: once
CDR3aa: CASSANRGGNQPQHF
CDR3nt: TGTGCCAGCTCAGCAAACAGGGGTGGCAATCAGCCCCAGCATTTT